The 17 T cell receptor beta chains presented below share a single source sample, sequenced in a study of somatic mutations in cytotoxic T cells in rheumatoid arthritis. TCRdb keeps only in-frame clones here, not all; method: immunoSEQ multiplex PCR. Here the sample spans tens of thousands of clones, approximately 78% being singletons. Sequenced sample: CD8+ T cells sorted from blood. Receptors originate from an adult with rheumatoid arthritis.

V and J are TRBV2 and TRBJ1-2; D is ambiguous. V dropped 1 base and J dropped 4 bases, with 13 bases sitting between them. Germline V gene lookup returns CDR1 SNHLY and CDR2 FYNNEI. The CDR3 has 15 amino acids. The CDR3 here is CASSEGADLFYGYTF. The CDR3 region has the DNA TGTGCCAGCAGTGAAGGGGCAGACTTGTTCTATGGCTACACCTTC.

This sequence joins TRBV27 and TRBJ2-3; TRBD2 might be the D (6 bases). The CDR3 extends over 16 amino acids. Germline CDR1 and CDR2: MNHEY and SMNVEV (reference sequence). V was shortened by 1 base and J by 4 bases, with 15 bases between the two germline ends. The CDR3 bases are TGTGCCAGCAGTTTATTAGGAGGCCGGGACTCAGATACGCAGTATTTT. Amino acid sequence: CASSLLGGRDSDTQYF.

This chain uses TRBV4-3 with TRBJ2-2, with 12 bases matching TRBD2. With 4 bases clipped from V and 4 bases from J, the junction kept 13 bases outside the gene matches. CDR1 and CDR2 from the germline V gene are LGHNA and YSLEER. The length of the CDR3 is 19 residues. CDR3 loop: CASSPRTSGINGGTGELFF. CDR3 DNA: TGCGCCAGCAGCCCGAGGACTAGCGGGATAAATGGGGGCACCGGGGAGCTGTTTTTT.

This clone came up a few times. The rearrangement links TRBV6-5 to TRBJ2-6; D gene unclear. Germline-derived CDR1 and CDR2 are MNHEY and SVGAGI. The V end lost 3 bases, the J end lost 0 bases, and 6 bases lay between the germline ends. The CDR3 is 15 amino acids. This chain's CDR3 is CASSYGLSGANVLTF. The CDR3 coding sequence is TGTGCCAGCAGTTATGGGCTCTCTGGGGCCAACGTCCTGACTTTC.

This chain links TRBV4-1 with TRBJ2-6; 9 bases align to TRBD1. Germline V gene sequence: CDR1 MGHRA, CDR2 YSYEKL. Trimming cost V 3 bases and J 0 bases; bases outside gene matches: 6. CDR3 length: 18 residues. CDR3 sequence: CASSHLQGAVSGANVLTF. CDR3 coding DNA: TGCGCCAGCAGCCATTTACAGGGGGCCGTCTCTGGGGCCAACGTCCTGACTTTC.

The chain links TRBV27 to TRBJ2-7; no definite D call. Trimming took off 0 bases at V and 4 bases at J, with 13 bases between the two ends. Germline V CDR1 and CDR2: MNHEY, SMNVEV (reference sequence). There are 15 residues in the CDR3. The CDR3 DNA reads TGTGCCAGCAGTTTATCAGGTACCCTAGGGTACGAGCAGTACTTC. It specifies CASSLSGTLGYEQYF.

This chain links TRBV7-9 with TRBJ2-7, with D hard to call. Between the trimmed V and J ends, which lost 1 base and 3 bases, there was a span of 7 bases. CDR3 length equals 13 residues. Per germline, CDR1 SEHNR and CDR2 FQNEAQ (reference sequence). CDR3 DNA: TGTGCCAGCAGCTTAGGGGCCGACTACGAGCAGTACTTC. This encodes CASSLGADYEQYF.

CDR3 protein: CASSPHGGPQETQYF. The CDR3 region has the DNA TGCGCCAGCAGCCCCCACGGGGGACCCCAAGAGACCCAGTACTTC. This chain links TRBV5-1 with TRBJ2-5, with D possibly being TRBD2 (6 bases). The germline V gene has CDR1 SGHRS and CDR2 YFSETQ. V lost 4 bases, J lost 1 base, and 14 bases lay in between. The CDR3 loop spans 15 amino acids.

The V gene is TRBV13, the J gene TRBJ2-3, with 11 nucleotides matching TRBD1. Germline lookup yields CDR1 PRHDT and CDR2 FYEKMQ (reference sequence). The CDR3 is made up of 15 amino acids. V shed 5 bases, J shed 9 bases, and the junction held 10 bases outside the gene matches. The CDR3 DNA sequence: TGTGCCAGCAGCGGACAGGGGGCGGGTGTTGCAACGCAGTATTTT. Amino acid sequence: CASSGQGAGVATQYF.

This clone was recorded a few times. This chain connects TRBV7-9 to TRBJ1-4; D is unresolved. This CDR3 spans 15 amino acids. With 1 base removed from V and 2 bases from J, the gap between germline ends came to 8 bases. Germline V gene lookup returns CDR1 SEHNR and CDR2 FQNEAQ (reference sequence). DNA of the CDR3: TGTGCCAGCAGCTTAGATCCGGGTACTAATGAAAAACTGTTTTTT. This encodes CASSLDPGTNEKLFF.

The CDR3 is CASRPLESKNIQYF. The CDR3 coding sequence is TGTGCCAGCAGGCCACTAGAGTCCAAAAACATTCAGTACTTC. V is TRBV6-5 and J is TRBJ2-4, with D perhaps matching TRBD2 (5 bases). The CDR3 length is 14 residues. V lost 6 bases and J 2 bases, leaving 11 bases between the germline ends. CDR1 and CDR2 from the germline V gene are MNHEY and SVGAGI.

The chain couples TRBV4-3 to TRBJ1-4; D unresolved. V was pared by 4 bases and J by 0 bases, with 9 bases between. Germline lookup yields CDR1 LGHNA and CDR2 YSLEER. The CDR3 consists of 15 residues. DNA for the CDR3: TGCGCCAGCAGCCTTACAGCGACAACTAATGAAAAACTGTTTTTT. This codes for CASSLTATTNEKLFF.

The gene calls are TRBV7-8 and TRBJ1-1, with 7 bases fitting TRBD1. The CDR3 consists of 17 residues. J gave up 0 bases and V 1 base, and 8 bases lay outside the gene matches. The germline CDR1 and CDR2 sequences are SGHVS and FQNEAQ. For the CDR3, the DNA is TGTGCCAGCAGCTTAGTAAGGCAGGGGGGCATGAACACTGAAGCTTTCTTT. Amino acids: CASSLVRQGGMNTEAFF.

The chain uses TRBV9 and TRBJ2-2, with 7 bases aligning to TRBD2. Trimming cost V 4 bases and J 4 bases; bases outside gene matches: 7. From germline, CDR1 is SGDLS and CDR2 YYNGEE. This CDR3 has 15 residues. This chain's CDR3 is CASSTGGFATGELFF. As DNA, the CDR3 is TGTGCCAGCAGCACCGGGGGGTTTGCCACCGGGGAGCTGTTTTTT.

The chain links TRBV19 to TRBJ1-2; D remains ambiguous. V lost 7 bases and J 1 base, leaving 13 bases between the germline ends. Germline V gives CDR1 LNHDA, CDR2 SQIVND (reference sequence). The CDR3 spans 14 residues. The CDR3 nucleotides are TGTGCCAGTACCCATCGAGCCGTTAACTATGGCTACACCTTC. Residues: CASTHRAVNYGYTF.

J is TRBJ1-1 and V is TRBV6-1; no clear D gene. Germline V CDR1 and CDR2: MNHNS, SASEGT. The CDR3 is 13 residues long. Trimming removed 8 bases at V and 4 bases at J, with 14 bases between. The CDR3: CASGSGLGTEAFF. The CDR3 nucleotides read TGTGCCAGCGGTTCGGGATTGGGCACTGAAGCTTTCTTT.

V and J are TRBV7-9 and TRBJ2-7, with TRBD1 identical over 8 bases. The junction had 8 bases not matched to a gene; V was cut back by 1 base and J by 3 bases. The germline V gene encodes CDR1 SEHNR and CDR2 FQNEAQ (reference sequence). The CDR3 sequence is 16 residues long. CDR3 region: CASSLEGDRRYYEQYF. The CDR3 DNA reads as TGTGCCAGCAGCTTAGAGGGGGACAGGCGTTACTACGAGCAGTACTTC.